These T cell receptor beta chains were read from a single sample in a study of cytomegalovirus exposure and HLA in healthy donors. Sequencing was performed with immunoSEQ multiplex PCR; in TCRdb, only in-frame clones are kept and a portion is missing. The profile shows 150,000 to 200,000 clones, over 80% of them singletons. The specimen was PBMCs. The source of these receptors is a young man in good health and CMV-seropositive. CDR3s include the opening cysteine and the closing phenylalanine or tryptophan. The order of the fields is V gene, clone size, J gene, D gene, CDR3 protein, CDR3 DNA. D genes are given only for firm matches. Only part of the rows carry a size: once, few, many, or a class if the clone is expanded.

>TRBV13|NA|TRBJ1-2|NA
CASSLSQGGLGHYGYTF
TGTGCCAGCAGCCTCTCCCAGGGTGGGCTCGGACACTATGGCTACACCTTC
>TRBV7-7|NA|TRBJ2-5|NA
CASSLYLGETQETQYF
TGTGCTAGCAGCCTCTATTTGGGAGAGACACAAGAGACCCAGTACTTC
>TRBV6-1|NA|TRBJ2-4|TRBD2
CASSVGTSPSNIQYF
TGTGCCAGCAGTGTAGGGACTAGCCCTAGCAACATTCAGTACTTC
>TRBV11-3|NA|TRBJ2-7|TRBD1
CASSPGTGASYEQYF
TGTGCCAGCAGCCCTGGGACAGGGGCCTCCTACGAGCAGTACTTC
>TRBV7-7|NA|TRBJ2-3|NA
CASSSGVLSTDTQYF
TGTGCTAGCAGTTCCGGGGTACTCTCCACAGATACGCAGTATTTT
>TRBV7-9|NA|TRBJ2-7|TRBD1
CASSSSGTGNYEQYF
TGTGCCAGCAGCTCGTCCGGGACAGGGAACTACGAGCAGTACTTC
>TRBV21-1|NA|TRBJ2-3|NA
CASPFSDSLYRASTDTQYF
TGTGCCAGCCCCTTCAGTGACAGCCTCTACCGAGCTAGCACAGATACGCAGTATTTT
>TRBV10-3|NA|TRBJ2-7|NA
CAISESEGREQYF
TGTGCCATCAGTGAGTCGGAGGGGCGGGAGCAGTACTTC
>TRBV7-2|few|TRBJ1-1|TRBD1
CASSPQGDTEAFF
TGTGCCAGCAGCCCACAGGGGGACACTGAAGCTTTCTTT
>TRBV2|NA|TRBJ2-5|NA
CASSAQGKTQYF
TGTGCCAGCAGTGCCCAGGGGAAGACCCAGTACTTC
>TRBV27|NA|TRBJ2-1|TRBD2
CASSSLAGALWEQFF
TGTGCCAGCAGTAGCCTAGCGGGGGCACTCTGGGAGCAGTTCTTC
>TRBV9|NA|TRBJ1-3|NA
CASSFQGQNTIYF
TGTGCCAGCAGTTTTCAGGGGCAAAACACCATATATTTT
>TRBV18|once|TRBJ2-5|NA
CASSPPATQETQYF
TGTGCCAGCTCACCACCAGCGACCCAAGAGACCCAGTACTTC
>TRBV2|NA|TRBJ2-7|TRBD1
CASSVGTGSYEQYF
TGTGCCAGCAGTGTAGGGACAGGGAGCTACGAGCAGTACTTC
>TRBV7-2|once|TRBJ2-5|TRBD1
CASSLQDRGGETQYF
TGTGCCAGCAGCTTACAGGACAGGGGAGGAGAGACCCAGTACTTC
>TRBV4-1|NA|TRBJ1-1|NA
CASSHLGLPETEAFF
TGCGCCAGCAGCCACCTGGGGCTCCCGGAGACTGAAGCTTTCTTT
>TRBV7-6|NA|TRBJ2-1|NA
CASSFLVTQASEQFF
TGTGCCAGCAGCTTCCTTGTGACCCAAGCGAGTGAGCAGTTCTTC
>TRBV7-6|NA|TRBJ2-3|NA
CASSSTMPPLQGTDTQYF
TGTGCCAGCAGCTCAACTATGCCGCCCTTACAGGGCACAGATACGCAGTATTTT
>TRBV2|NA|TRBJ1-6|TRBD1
CAIRLGQGSSPLHF
TGTGCCATCCGTTTGGGACAGGGAAGTTCACCCCTCCACTTT
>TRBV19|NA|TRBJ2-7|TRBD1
CASSIARDSTFYEQYF
TGTGCCAGTAGTATAGCCCGGGACAGTACATTTTACGAGCAGTACTTC
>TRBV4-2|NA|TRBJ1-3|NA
CASSQAAAVSGNTIYF
TGTGCCAGCAGCCAGGCCGCTGCTGTCTCTGGAAACACCATATATTTT
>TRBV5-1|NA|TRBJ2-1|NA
CASSLDLESEQFF
TGCGCCAGCAGCTTGGATTTGGAGAGTGAGCAGTTCTTC
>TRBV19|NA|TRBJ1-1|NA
CASSLEGGTEAFF
TGTGCCAGTAGTCTTGAGGGAGGCACTGAAGCTTTCTTT
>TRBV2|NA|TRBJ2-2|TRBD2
CASSVARGGLNTGELFF
TGTGCCAGCAGTGTGGCTCGGGGGGGGTTGAACACCGGGGAGCTGTTTTTT
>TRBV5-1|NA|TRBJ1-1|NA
CASSNEEMGTEAFF
TGCGCCAGCAGCAATGAGGAAATGGGCACTGAAGCTTTCTTT
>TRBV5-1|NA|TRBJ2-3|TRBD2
CASSLDPSGGASDTQYF
TGCGCCAGCAGCTTGGACCCTAGCGGGGGGGCCTCAGATACGCAGTATTTT
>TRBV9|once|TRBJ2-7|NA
CASSVARGSEQYF
TGTGCCAGCAGCGTAGCTCGGGGGAGCGAGCAGTACTTC
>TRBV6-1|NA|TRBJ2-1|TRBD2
CASSEWSSGGYNEQFF
TGTGCCAGCAGTGAATGGTCCAGCGGGGGCTACAATGAGCAGTTCTTC
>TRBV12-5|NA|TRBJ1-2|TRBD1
CASGDRDRRNYGYTF
TGTGCTAGTGGGGACCGGGACAGGAGGAACTATGGCTACACCTTC
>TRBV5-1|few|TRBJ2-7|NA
CASSLAPEDEQYF
TGCGCCAGCAGCTTGGCCCCGGAGGACGAGCAGTACTTC
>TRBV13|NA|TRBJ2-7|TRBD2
CASSLFSGGADYEQYF
TGTGCCAGCAGCTTATTTAGCGGGGGGGCAGACTACGAGCAGTACTTC
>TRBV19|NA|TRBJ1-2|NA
CASSMEGSVPYGYTF
TGTGCCAGTAGTATGGAGGGGAGCGTGCCGTATGGCTACACCTTC
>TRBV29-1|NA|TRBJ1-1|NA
CSVSPSGRGTEAFF
TGCAGCGTTTCCCCGTCAGGGCGTGGAACTGAAGCTTTCTTT
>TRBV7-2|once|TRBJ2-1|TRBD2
CASSIELAGGGEQFF
TGTGCCAGCAGCATAGAGCTAGCGGGGGGGGGTGAGCAGTTCTTC
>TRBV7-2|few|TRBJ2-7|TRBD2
CASSSGLAITYEQYF
TGTGCCAGCAGTTCCGGACTAGCGATTACCTACGAGCAGTACTTC
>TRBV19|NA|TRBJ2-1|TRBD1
CASRPYGTGGLNNEQFF
TGTGCCAGTAGGCCCTACGGGACAGGGGGCTTGAACAATGAGCAGTTCTTC
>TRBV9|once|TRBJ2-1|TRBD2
CASSVPGGRDEQFF
TGTGCCAGCAGCGTCCCGGGGGGAAGAGATGAGCAGTTCTTC
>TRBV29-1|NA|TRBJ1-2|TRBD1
CSYDRAHGYTF
TGCAGCTATGACAGGGCTCATGGCTACACCTTC
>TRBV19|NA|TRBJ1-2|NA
CASSGTRQVKGSGYTF
TGTGCCAGTAGTGGGACGCGACAGGTTAAAGGCTCTGGCTACACCTTC
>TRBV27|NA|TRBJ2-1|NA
CASSLSGTYNEQFF
TGTGCCAGCAGTTTATCCGGGACTTACAATGAGCAGTTCTTC
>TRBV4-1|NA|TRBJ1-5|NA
CASSQEPKTGNQPQHF
TGCGCCAGCAGCCAAGAACCCAAGACAGGCAATCAGCCCCAGCATTTT
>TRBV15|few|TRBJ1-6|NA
CATSSLGPGDNSPLHF
TGTGCCACCAGCAGTTTGGGACCGGGGGATAATTCACCCCTCCACTTT
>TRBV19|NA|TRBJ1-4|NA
CASSIGDEKLFF
TGTGCCAGTAGTATTGGAGATGAAAAACTGTTTTTT
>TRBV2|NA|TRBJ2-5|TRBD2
CASSGTSGRETQYF
TGTGCCAGCAGTGGGACTAGCGGGCGGGAGACCCAGTACTTC
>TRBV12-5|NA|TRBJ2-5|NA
CASGLVQGYPETQYF
TGTGCTAGTGGTTTGGTACAGGGATACCCAGAGACCCAGTACTTC
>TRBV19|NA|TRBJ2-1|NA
CASSNLAAASSYNEQFF
TGTGCCAGTAGTAATCTCGCGGCCGCCTCCTCCTACAATGAGCAGTTCTTC
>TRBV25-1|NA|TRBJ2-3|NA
CASSKDRDVFTDTQYF
TGTGCCAGCAGCAAGGACCGGGATGTCTTCACAGATACGCAGTATTTT
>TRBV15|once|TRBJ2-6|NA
CATSSRGANVLTF
TGTGCCACCAGCAGCCGGGGGGCCAACGTCCTGACTTTC
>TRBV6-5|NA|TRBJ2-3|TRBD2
CATQRGITDTQYF
TGTGCTACCCAGCGGGGGATCACAGATACGCAGTATTTT
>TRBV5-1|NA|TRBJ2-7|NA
CASSFGVGYEQYF
TGCGCCAGCAGCTTCGGGGTTGGCTACGAGCAGTACTTC
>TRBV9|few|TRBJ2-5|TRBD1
CASSVDRGLLYQETQYF
TGTGCCAGCAGCGTAGACAGGGGGCTATTGTACCAAGAGACCCAGTACTTC
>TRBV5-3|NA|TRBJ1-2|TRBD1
CASSLVGQAFYGYTF
TGTGCCAGCAGCTTGGTGGGACAGGCATTCTATGGCTACACCTTC
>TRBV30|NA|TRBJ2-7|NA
CAWSVSLSSYEQYF
TGTGCCTGGAGTGTATCTCTTAGCTCCTACGAGCAGTACTTC
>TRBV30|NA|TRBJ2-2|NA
CAWSTGSSGELFF
TGTGCCTGGAGCACCGGTTCATCTGGGGAGCTGTTTTTT
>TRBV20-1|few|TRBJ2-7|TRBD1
CSAGDSWEQYF
TGCAGTGCTGGGGACAGCTGGGAGCAGTACTTC